Presented here are 3 T cell receptor beta chains from one specimen sequenced in a study of blood T cell repertoires in COVID-19. Only in-frame clones appear in the TCRdb table, and some are missing; sequencing was by immunoSEQ multiplex PCR. The data show roughly 160,000 clones, under 80% seen once. Specimen: peripheral blood. The receptors come from a woman of 80 years or more with acute or convalescent COVID-19.

A few counts support this clone. This chain joins TRBV29-1 and TRBJ1-4, with TRBD1 as a possible D gene (6 bases). The CDR3 has 13 amino acids. Germline V CDR1 and CDR2: SQVTM, ANQGSEA. Written as DNA, the CDR3 is TGCAGTGCTCGAACGGACAGTAATGAAAAACTGTTTTTT. It is translated as CSARTDSNEKLFF.

The rearrangement joins TRBV7-2 to TRBJ2-7; 9 nucleotides align to TRBD2. The junction had 7 bases not matched to a gene; V was cut back by 1 base and J by 0 bases. Germline V CDR1 and CDR2: SGHTA, FQGNSA. This CDR3 region has 17 residues. This CDR3 is CASSLGLAGTSSYEQYF. In DNA, the CDR3 is TGTGCCAGCAGCTTAGGGCTAGCGGGGACTAGCTCCTACGAGCAGTACTTC.

The V call is TRBV5-1, the J call TRBJ2-1; TRBD2 might be the D (5 bases). Germline CDR1 reads SGHRS; CDR2 reads YFSETQ. This CDR3 is built from 14 residues. Trimming removed 2 bases at V and 7 bases at J, with 13 bases between. The CDR3: CASSFEGNLNEQFF. The DNA for the CDR3 is TGCGCCAGCAGCTTCGAGGGAAACTTAAATGAGCAGTTCTTC.